This T cell receptor beta chain was recorded in a study of siplizumab effects on memory and regulatory T cells. Study-wide findings and caveats: Memory cells seemed less diverse than naive T cells, which seemed major alloresponse contributors.

The study assayed around 9.2 x 10^4 TCR templates per sample. The table came from immunoSEQ multiplex PCR; TCRdb's copy has only in-frame clones and leaves some out. The sample includes fewer than 11,000 clones, roughly two fifths seen only once; the top ten take around 10%. Concerning this clone: The antigen is not known.

Germline V gene lookup returns CDR1 SGHTS and CDR2 YDEGEE. The CDR3 has 14 amino acids. V was cut by 6 bases and J by 0 bases, with 12 bases left in between. Cells from the mixed lymphocyte reaction underwent coculture for under seven days at 37 degrees C. Responder PBMCs were stained with CFSE, stimulator PBMCs were tagged with Violet Dye, and the populations were combined 1:1. The clonotype was recovered from a human donor in good health; the cells came from an allogeneic mixed lymphocyte reaction. The chain carries TRBV5-8 and TRBJ1-1; D unresolved. Sequenced sample: CFSE-low (dividing) CD8+ T cells sorted from an allogeneic mixed lymphocyte reaction. The CDR3, as DNA: TGTGCCAGCACGAAGCCCGACTTGAACACTGAAGCTTTCTTT. Translation gives CASTKPDLNTEAFF.